This is a list of T cell receptor beta chains from one sample in a study of a mutant IDH1 vaccine in newly diagnosed glioma. The antigens of these receptors remain unknown. The protocol was immunoSEQ multiplex PCR, while the TCRdb copy is restricted to in-frame clones and leaves out a portion. The sample lists 50,000 to 55,000 clones, about 77% occurring once. This material consisted of PBMCs, taken from a glioma patient whose treatment included an IDH1 peptide vaccine. These TCRs come from a man between 45 and 60 years old with glioma. CDR3s include the opening cysteine and the closing phenylalanine or tryptophan. Each record gives: J gene, clone size, V gene, D gene, CDR3 protein, CDR3 DNA. A D gene is named only where the DNA matches it firmly. The listing skips clone size in some rows; elsewhere it reads once, few, many or a size class.

>TRBJ2-1|-|TRBV15|-
CATSRDVEQFF
TGTGCCACCAGCAGGGACGTTGAGCAGTTCTTC
>TRBJ1-1|-|TRBV27|-
CASSPLMNTEAFF
TGTGCCAGCAGTCCTCTAATGAACACTGAAGCTTTCTTT
>TRBJ2-4|-|TRBV6-6|-
CASSYSYGVQYF
TGTGCCAGCAGTTACTCGTACGGGGTTCAGTACTTC
>TRBJ2-3|-|TRBV5-1|TRBD1
CASSYRQGGTDTQYF
TGCGCCAGCAGTTACCGACAGGGGGGGACAGATACGCAGTATTTT
>TRBJ2-3|-|TRBV6-4|TRBD2
CASSPTSGGIDTQYF
TGTGCCAGCAGTCCGACTAGCGGGGGAATAGATACGCAGTATTTT
>TRBJ1-1|-|TRBV6-5|-
CASSYQPDFRAEAFF
TGTGCCAGCAGTTATCAGCCGGACTTTCGGGCTGAAGCTTTCTTT
>TRBJ2-1|-|TRBV4-2|TRBD2
CASRRTSGGIYNEQFF
TGTGCCAGCAGAAGGACTAGCGGGGGGATCTACAATGAGCAGTTCTTC
>TRBJ2-5|-|TRBV27|TRBD2
CASSIQAGGSETQYF
TGTGCCAGCAGTATCCAAGCGGGGGGGTCAGAGACCCAGTACTTC
>TRBJ1-2|-|TRBV20-1|-
CSAPLDPGYTF
TGCAGTGCTCCCCTCGATCCTGGCTACACCTTC
>TRBJ2-7|-|TRBV7-2|-
CASRNDRSSYEQYF
TGTGCCAGCAGGAATGACAGGAGCTCCTACGAGCAGTACTTC
>TRBJ1-1|-|TRBV6-6|-
CASTSWTEAFF
TGTGCCAGCACCTCGTGGACTGAAGCTTTCTTT
>TRBJ1-1|many|TRBV2|-
CASSEQNMADTEAFF
TGTGCCAGCAGTGAACAGAACATGGCGGACACTGAAGCTTTCTTT
>TRBJ2-1|few|TRBV5-8|-
CASRVLYLGEQFF
TGTGCCAGCAGGGTTCTGTACCTGGGTGAGCAGTTCTTC
>TRBJ1-1|-|TRBV27|TRBD1
CASRYSGGLDTEAFF
TGTGCCAGCAGATACTCAGGGGGCCTTGACACTGAAGCTTTCTTT
>TRBJ2-1|-|TRBV6-4|TRBD1
CASSDDRVGEQFF
TGTGCCAGCAGTGATGACAGGGTTGGTGAGCAGTTCTTC
>TRBJ2-6|-|TRBV5-1|TRBD1
CASSPGQVWGGANVLTF
TGCGCCAGCAGTCCGGGACAGGTGTGGGGTGGGGCCAACGTCCTGACTTTC
>TRBJ1-2|-|TRBV4-1|TRBD1
CASSQAWGQRHYGYTF
TGCGCCAGCAGCCAAGCTTGGGGACAGAGACACTATGGCTACACCTTC
>TRBJ1-2|-|TRBV5-1|TRBD1
CASSFRTGEGVYTF
TGCGCCAGCAGCTTTCGGACAGGCGAGGGTGTCTACACCTTC
>TRBJ1-5|-|TRBV9|-
CASSVERAGGPQHF
TGTGCCAGCAGCGTAGAGAGGGCCGGGGGGCCCCAGCATTTT
>TRBJ2-6|-|TRBV2|-
CASSEARGTGANVLTF
TGTGCCAGCAGTGAAGCGCGAGGGACTGGGGCCAACGTCCTGACTTTC
>TRBJ1-4|-|TRBV9|TRBD1
CASSRRGREKLFF
TGTGCCAGCAGCCGGAGGGGGCGAGAAAAACTGTTTTTT
>TRBJ2-7|-|TRBV19|TRBD1
CASNPTGGYEQYF
TGTGCCAGTAACCCGACAGGGGGCTACGAGCAGTACTTC
>TRBJ1-1|few|TRBV10-3|TRBD1
CAISDSRGQSEAFF
TGTGCCATCAGTGATTCACGGGGACAGAGTGAAGCTTTCTTT
>TRBJ2-7|once|TRBV11-2|TRBD2
CASSLAGVAGDYEQYF
TGTGCCAGCAGTTTGGCGGGTGTTGCGGGAGATTACGAGCAGTACTTC
>TRBJ1-6|once|TRBV7-2|-
CASSPTRDAGSPLHF
TGTGCCAGCAGCCCCACTAGGGATGCGGGATCACCCCTCCACTTT
>TRBJ1-1|-|TRBV7-6|-
CASSPGLNTEAFF
TGTGCCAGCAGCCCCGGATTGAACACTGAAGCTTTCTTT
>TRBJ2-3|-|TRBV6-5|-
CASSYSPLTLTDTQYF
TGTGCCAGCAGTTACTCTCCCCTAACATTAACAGATACGCAGTATTTT
>TRBJ1-1|-|TRBV6-6|TRBD1
CASRTGGADTEAFF
TGTGCCAGCAGGACAGGGGGCGCCGACACTGAAGCTTTCTTT
>TRBJ2-7|-|TRBV20-1|-
CSANRDYEQYF
TGCAGTGCGAACCGGGACTACGAGCAGTACTTC
>TRBJ1-3|-|TRBV7-8|TRBD1
CASSAWDSFSGNTIYF
TGTGCCAGCAGCGCCTGGGACAGCTTCTCTGGAAACACCATATATTTT
>TRBJ2-7|-|TRBV5-1|-
CASSLDRILRNEQYF
TGCGCCAGCAGCCTGGACAGAATCCTGCGCAACGAGCAGTACTTC
>TRBJ2-1|-|TRBV5-1|-
CASSFSGYNEQFF
TGCGCCAGCAGCTTTAGCGGCTACAATGAGCAGTTCTTC
>TRBJ1-5|-|TRBV5-6|-
CASSLLSANQPQHF
TGTGCCAGCAGCTTGTTGTCGGCAAATCAGCCCCAGCATTTT
>TRBJ2-7|once|TRBV5-6|-
CASSFGSYEQYF
TGTGCCAGCAGCTTCGGATCCTACGAGCAGTACTTC
>TRBJ1-5|few|TRBV2|-
CASSVLGPNNQPQHF
TGTGCCAGCAGTGTTCTGGGACCGAACAATCAGCCCCAGCATTTT
>TRBJ1-3|-|TRBV5-5|-
CASSLGAFGNTIYF
TGTGCCAGCAGCTTAGGGGCGTTCGGAAACACCATATATTTT
>TRBJ2-5|-|TRBV12-5|TRBD1
CASGLDRGSKTQYF
TGTGCTAGTGGTTTGGACAGGGGGTCGAAGACCCAGTACTTC
>TRBJ1-2|few|TRBV19|-
CASSIVGYGYTF
TGTGCCAGTAGTATAGTGGGATATGGCTACACCTTC
>TRBJ1-5|-|TRBV5-1|-
CASSLSGDQPQHF
TGCGCCAGCAGCTTGAGCGGGGATCAGCCCCAGCATTTT
>TRBJ1-5|-|TRBV27|-
CASPTGLLDQPQHF
TGTGCCAGCCCCACCGGGTTATTGGATCAGCCCCAGCATTTT
>TRBJ2-7|-|TRBV10-3|-
CAISPSGTQTYEQYF
TGTGCCATCAGCCCGAGTGGTACCCAGACCTACGAGCAGTACTTC
>TRBJ1-2|-|TRBV28|-
CASHTTTLYGYTF
TGTGCCAGCCATACGACCACCCTCTATGGCTACACCTTC
>TRBJ1-6|-|TRBV7-8|-
CASSPRLQSSYNSPLHF
TGTGCCAGCAGCCCACGGTTGCAAAGCTCCTATAATTCACCCCTCCACTTT
>TRBJ1-5|-|TRBV5-6|TRBD1
CASSFGTGGLYSNQPQHF
TGTGCCAGCAGCTTTGGGACAGGGGGATTGTATAGCAATCAGCCCCAGCATTTT
>TRBJ2-7|-|TRBV7-2|TRBD1
CASSLIPGQGAYEQYF
TGTGCCAGCAGCCTAATCCCGGGACAGGGGGCTTACGAGCAGTACTTC
>TRBJ2-3|many|TRBV27|TRBD2
CASSPRGGREDTDTQYF
TGTGCCAGCAGTCCCCGGGGGGGGCGGGAGGACACAGATACGCAGTATTTT
>TRBJ2-7|-|TRBV6-1|-
CASSEVGAGFSEQYF
TGTGCCAGCAGTGAAGTCGGGGCCGGGTTCTCCGAGCAGTACTTC
>TRBJ2-3|-|TRBV9|TRBD1
CASSEGQVADTQYF
TGTGCCAGCAGCGAAGGACAGGTCGCAGATACGCAGTATTTT
>TRBJ1-5|-|TRBV5-6|-
CASSLGDTYQPQHF
TGTGCCAGCAGCTTGGGGGACACATATCAGCCCCAGCATTTT
>TRBJ2-7|few|TRBV14|-
CASSQWQSSYEQYF
TGTGCCAGCAGCCAATGGCAGAGCTCCTACGAGCAGTACTTC
>TRBJ2-7|-|TRBV13|TRBD2
CASSLGWLAGGRSYEQYF
TGTGCCAGCAGCTTAGGTTGGCTAGCGGGGGGCCGCTCCTACGAGCAGTACTTC